The sequence of this T cell receptor beta chain was determined in a study of early T cells in non-severe SARS-CoV-2 infection. Attached unique molecular identifiers marked individual cDNA molecules. One entry per CDR3 protein, called by TCRdb with MiXCR from the 5' RACE reads. The table lists about 75,000 distinct CDR3 sequences, roughly 12% of them singletons. Germline-derived CDR1 and CDR2 are SGHRS and YFSETQ. V was pared by 4 bases and J by 0 bases, with 4 bases of the junction left unmatched. This CDR3 has 15 residues. This clonotype occurred a few times. As yet, its antigen is unknown. The study's findings and limits: VDJdb-based annotation leaned toward anti-spike CD8 responses and missed private and CD4 specificities.

The chain recombines TRBV5-1 with TRBJ2-7; TRBD2 matches 10 bases. This clonotype was sampled from an adult who was a healthcare worker with PCR-confirmed SARS-CoV-2 infection or an uninfected control (not recorded which). The input for sequencing was whole blood, taken at baseline. In DNA form, the CDR3 reads TGCGCCAGCAGCGTAGCGGGGGGCAGCTCCTACGAGCAGTACTTC. Its protein is CASSVAGGSSYEQYF.